One and the same sample provided the 13 T cell receptor beta chains below, sequenced in a study of blood T cell repertoires in COVID-19. Produced via immunoSEQ multiplex PCR; TCRdb's table is partial and in-frame only. Here the sample spans some 220,000 clones, about 85% being singletons. The source material was PBMCs or T cells enriched from blood (not recorded which). These receptors were collected from a woman in her twenties or thirties who had recovered from COVID-19.

V usage is TRBV7-9 and J usage is TRBJ2-5, with TRBD1 matching over 9 bases. Trimming cost V 3 bases and J 9 bases; bases outside gene matches: 14. Per the germline V gene, CDR1 is SEHNR and CDR2 is FQNEAQ (reference sequence). This CDR3 comprises 16 residues. CDR3 nucleotide sequence: TGTGCCAGCAGCTTGCCGGGACAGGGCGTGTGGTTGGCCCAGTACTTC. Amino acids: CASSLPGQGVWLAQYF. The full variable domain, in which reference TRBV7-9 and TRBJ2-5 provide the parts outside the CDR3, is DTGVSQNPRHKITKRGQNVTFRCDPISEHNRLYWYRQTLGQGPEFLTYFQNEAQLEKSRLLSDRFSAERPKGSFSTLEIQRTEQGDSAMYLCASSLPGQGVWLAQYFGPGTRLLVL.

V and J are TRBV6-2 or TRBV6-3 and TRBJ2-3; D is possibly TRBD2 (7 bases). The CDR3 sequence is 19 residues long. Per the germline V gene, CDR1 is MNHEY and CDR2 is SVGEGT. Trimming shortened V by 5 bases and J by 5 bases, and 29 bases separated the two germline ends. The CDR3 nucleotides are TGTGCCAGCAGTCCCGCGGGGGCCACACTTCTGGAGTTTATAGATACGCAGTATTTT. Its protein product is CASSPAGATLLEFIDTQYF.

Here the CDR3 DNA reads TGTGCCAGCAGCTTGACTAGCGGGGGGGCCTCAGATACGCAGTATTTT. This codes for CASSLTSGGASDTQYF. The gene calls are TRBV5-4 and TRBJ2-3; 13 nucleotides match TRBD2. Germline values: CDR1 SGHNT, CDR2 YYREEE (reference sequence). With V trimmed by 1 base and J by 4 bases, 3 bases remained unmatched. The CDR3 spans 16 residues.

This clone is a singleton in its sample. The genes are TRBV11-2 and TRBJ1-5; 7 nucleotides agree with TRBD1. The trim removed 0 bases at V and 6 bases at J, leaving 5 bases unmatched. The germline CDR1 and CDR2 sequences are SGHAT and FQNNGV. The CDR3 is 15 amino acids. CDR3 amino acids: CASSLETGRGQPQHF. The CDR3 DNA is TGTGCCAGCAGCTTAGAGACAGGGCGCGGTCAGCCCCAGCATTTT. The variable domain in full, completed from reference TRBV11-2 and TRBJ1-5, reads EAGVAQSPRYKIIEKRQSVAFWCNPISGHATLYWYQQILGQGPKLLIQFQNNGVVDDSQLPKDRFSAERLKGVDSTLKIQPAKLEDSAVYLCASSLETGRGQPQHFGDGTRLSIL.

This chain uses TRBV3-1 (or the pseudogene TRBV3-2) with TRBJ2-2; 12 bases are shared with TRBD2. Germline V lookup: CDR1 LGHDT, CDR2 YNNKEL (reference sequence). V gave up 4 bases and J gave up 2 bases; unmatched junction bases: 8. The CDR3 loop spans 18 amino acids. The CDR3 DNA sequence: TGTGCCAGCAGCCCTCGACTAGCGGGGGCCTCAAACACCGGGGAGCTGTTTTTT. This sequence encodes CASSPRLAGASNTGELFF.

V usage is TRBV3-1 (or the pseudogene TRBV3-2) and J usage is TRBJ2-7; 10 nucleotides line up with TRBD1. There are 15 residues in the CDR3. The junction had 6 bases not matched to a gene; V was cut back by 4 bases and J by 3 bases. Germline CDR1 LGHDT, CDR2 YNNKEL (reference sequence). CDR3 bases: TGTGCCAGCAGCCTCTACCGGGACAGGGGCTACGAGCAGTACTTC. Encoded protein: CASSLYRDRGYEQYF.

The rearrangement joins TRBV18 to TRBJ1-3; D gene unclear. Per the germline V gene, CDR1 is KGHSH and CDR2 is LQKENI. The CDR3 contains 15 residues. V lost 3 bases to trimming and J lost 3 bases, with 12 bases between them. CDR3 DNA sequence: TGTGCCAGCTCACCGAGGGCAGCGGATGGAAACACCATATATTTT. Protein: CASSPRAADGNTIYF.

The V and J genes are TRBV4-3 and TRBJ1-4; 7 positions match TRBD1. Germline CDR1 and CDR2: LGHNA and YSLEER. There are 16 residues in the CDR3. V shed 3 bases and J 6 bases; nucleotides not matched to a gene: 10. CDR3 residues: CASSHGLGQADEKLFF. The CDR3 DNA follows: TGCGCCAGCAGCCACGGCCTCGGACAGGCGGATGAAAAACTGTTTTTT.

In its sample, this clone was seen a few times. The rearrangement uses TRBV6-4 and TRBJ2-1; 14 nucleotides agree with TRBD2. Germline assignment: CDR1 MRHNA and CDR2 SNTAGT. V lost 2 bases, J lost 8 bases, and 5 bases stayed unmatched. The CDR3 loop spans 16 amino acids. As DNA, the CDR3 is TGTGCCAGCAGTGACGATGGGACTAGCGGGGGACATGAGCAGTTCTTC. This gives the protein CASSDDGTSGGHEQFF.

V gene TRBV10-3 combines with J gene TRBJ1-6; no clear D gene. Germline V CDR1 and CDR2: ENHRY, SYGVKD. This CDR3 has 14 amino acids. Trimming cost V 2 bases and J 10 bases, with 12 bases left between them. Here the CDR3 reads CAISEPNRGSPLHF. The DNA for the CDR3 is TGTGCCATCAGTGAGCCCAACCGAGGGTCACCCCTCCACTTT.

This clone came up once. The genes are TRBV5-4 and TRBJ2-5, with 8 positions matching TRBD1. CDR1 is SGHNT and CDR2 is YYREEE in the germline V gene (reference sequence). This CDR3 region has 13 residues. J gave up 6 bases and V 2 bases, and 3 bases lay outside the gene matches. The CDR3 is CASSFGQGQTQYF. CDR3 DNA sequence: TGTGCCAGCAGCTTCGGACAGGGCCAGACCCAGTACTTC.

The V and J genes are TRBV5-8 and TRBJ2-6; D gene unclear. The V gene lost 1 base and the J gene lost 0 bases, with 5 bases spanning the gap. This CDR3 contains 15 residues. Germline assignment: CDR1 SGHTS and CDR2 YDEGEE. The chain's CDR3 is CASSLFHSGANVLTF. The CDR3 DNA is TGTGCCAGCAGCTTGTTCCACTCTGGGGCCAACGTCCTGACTTTC.

CDR3 sequence (DNA): TGTGCCAGCAGCCGGGACAGGGATAACTACAATGAGCAGTTCTTC. The encoded protein is CASSRDRDNYNEQFF. The chain joins TRBV7-3 to TRBJ2-1, with 9 bases lining up with TRBD1. The CDR3 sequence is 15 residues long. Germline V gene sequence: CDR1 SGHTA, CDR2 FQGTGA. Unmatched junction bases numbered 5, after V lost 5 bases and J lost 3 bases.